This T cell receptor (beta chain) was retrieved from a study of shared clonotypes between healthy human individuals. V shed 3 bases, J shed 17 bases, and the junction held 7 bases outside the gene matches. The V gene's germline CDR1 is SGHTA and CDR2 FQGNSA. The CDR3 sequence is 12 residues long. In the study's own analysis: Because ImmunoSEQ provided only junction sequences with no quality scores, the filtering differed. Assay used: immunoSEQ multiplex PCR; TCRdb lists only in-frame clones, some missing. The V and J calls and clone size are taken from that table; D and trimming were inferred from the DNA. The sample includes a few million clones, approximately 94% of them seen just once.

This TCR derives from a man aged 18-30 years in good health. Sequences were obtained from naive CD4+ T cells sorted from blood. Subset: CD45RA+ positively selected. The rearrangement links TRBV7-2 to TRBJ1-6; 7 bases agree with TRBD1. The CDR3 sequence: CASSLGVQGVHF. The CDR3 region has the DNA TGTGCCAGCAGCTTGGGAGTTCAGGGGGTCCACTTT.